A selection of T cell receptor beta chains follows, all from one sample in a study of blood T cell repertoires in COVID-19. Sequencing used immunoSEQ multiplex PCR; TCRdb keeps in-frame clones, though not all of them. This sample has a few hundred thousand clones, with just under 90% found just once. The specimen was peripheral blood. These receptors were obtained from a young woman with COVID-19, enrolled during active disease. Each CDR3 is given with its conserved first and last residue. D genes are given only for firm matches. Some rows have no size entry. The others give once, few or many, or a class for an expanded clone.

v_call	clone_size	j_call	d_call	cdr3_length	cdr3_nt	cdr3_aa
TRBV27	many	TRBJ2-1	TRBD1	14	TGTGCCAGCTCTAGGGGACAGCCCTACAATGAGCAGTTCTTC	CASSRGQPYNEQFF
TRBV7-9	.	TRBJ2-1	.	12	TGTGCCAGCAGCTTTGGTTTGACAGAGCAGTTCTTC	CASSFGLTEQFF
TRBV24-1	.	TRBJ2-5	.	15	TGTGCCACCAGTGACCCACGGACAGTCCAAGAGACCCAGTACTTC	CATSDPRTVQETQYF
TRBV6-5	.	TRBJ1-2	TRBD1	13	TGTGCCAGCAGTTACTCGACAGGGGTGGGCTACACCTTC	CASSYSTGVGYTF
TRBV9	once	TRBJ1-3	.	16	TGTGCCAGCAGCGTAGGAAGCCTTCGCTCTGGAAACACCATATATTTT	CASSVGSLRSGNTIYF
TRBV20-1	few	TRBJ1-1	.	11	TGCAGTGCCAAAGGGGAGGCTGAAGCTTTCTTT	CSAKGEAEAFF
TRBV2	.	TRBJ1-4	.	14	TGTGCCACCGCTAGTCCCGTGAATGATGAAAAACTGTTTTTT	CATASPVNDEKLFF
TRBV11-2	.	TRBJ2-7	.	17	TGTGCCAGCAGCTTAGTGACTAGTACACCGGGCTCCTACGAGCAGTACTTC	CASSLVTSTPGSYEQYF
TRBV27	.	TRBJ2-7	.	15	TGTGCCAGCAGTATCCAGGGTAGGAGCTCCTACGAGCAGTACTTC	CASSIQGRSSYEQYF
TRBV24-1	.	TRBJ1-1	TRBD1	14	TGTGCCACCAGCCTGGGACAGGGGGGTAGTGAAGCTTTCTTT	CATSLGQGGSEAFF
TRBV7-9	.	TRBJ1-2	.	12	TGTGCCAGCAGCCTGCCGGAGGGGGGCTACACCTTC	CASSLPEGGYTF
TRBV18	.	TRBJ1-1	.	13	TGTGCCAGCTACCCCGACAGAACCACTGAAGCTTTCTTT	CASYPDRTTEAFF
TRBV5-1	.	TRBJ2-6	.	15	TGCGCCAGCAGCTTCCTCCAGTCTGGGGCCAACGTCCTGACTTTC	CASSFLQSGANVLTF
TRBV18	.	TRBJ1-4	TRBD1	17	TGTGCCAGCTCACCCAAAATGGGTGAGGGGGCGCACGAAAAACTGTTTTTT	CASSPKMGEGAHEKLFF
TRBV28	.	TRBJ1-2	.	15	TGTGCCAGCAGTTTATTTGTTGGGGCACGCGGTGGCTACACCTTC	CASSLFVGARGGYTF
TRBV11-2	few	TRBJ2-3	.	15	TGTGCCAGCAGCTTTCGTGGTCCGCGGGTAGGAACGCAGTATTTT	CASSFRGPRVGTQYF
TRBV4-1	once	TRBJ1-5	.	15	TGCGCCAGCAGCCTCCGACGGGGAGGCAATCAGCCCCAGCATTTT	CASSLRRGGNQPQHF
TRBV6-2/TRBV6-3	.	TRBJ2-2	TRBD2	20	TGTGCCAGCAGTTACTCGATGACTAGCGGGGTGAGGGGAGGCACCGGGGAGCTGTTTTTT	CASSYSMTSGVRGGTGELFF
TRBV27	once	TRBJ2-3	.	15	TGTGCCAGCAGTTTAGGGACACTTAGCACAGATACGCAGTATTTT	CASSLGTLSTDTQYF
TRBV15	.	TRBJ1-1	TRBD1	15	TGTGCCACCAGCAGAGAGAGGACAGGGTTGATTGAAGCTTTCTTT	CATSRERTGLIEAFF
TRBV27	.	TRBJ1-2	TRBD1	13	TGTGCCGCTGGGACAGCCAATTACTATGGCTACACCTTC	CAAGTANYYGYTF
TRBV28	.	TRBJ2-7	TRBD1	15	TGTGCCACATACGGAAGACAGGGCCTGGAATACGAGCAGTACTTC	CATYGRQGLEYEQYF
TRBV10-2	.	TRBJ2-7	.	13	TGCGCCAGCGTACAGCTCCTAACCCGCGAGCAGTACTTC	CASVQLLTREQYF
TRBV10-1	.	TRBJ1-3	TRBD1	18	TGCGCCAGCAGTGAGCGAGGGGACAGCAGGAAGACGGGCGGTACCATATATTTT	CASSERGDSRKTGGTIYF
TRBV27	.	TRBJ1-1	TRBD1	16	TGTGCCAGCAGTTTATCATGGGACAGGGGGCCCACTGAAGCTTTCTTT	CASSLSWDRGPTEAFF